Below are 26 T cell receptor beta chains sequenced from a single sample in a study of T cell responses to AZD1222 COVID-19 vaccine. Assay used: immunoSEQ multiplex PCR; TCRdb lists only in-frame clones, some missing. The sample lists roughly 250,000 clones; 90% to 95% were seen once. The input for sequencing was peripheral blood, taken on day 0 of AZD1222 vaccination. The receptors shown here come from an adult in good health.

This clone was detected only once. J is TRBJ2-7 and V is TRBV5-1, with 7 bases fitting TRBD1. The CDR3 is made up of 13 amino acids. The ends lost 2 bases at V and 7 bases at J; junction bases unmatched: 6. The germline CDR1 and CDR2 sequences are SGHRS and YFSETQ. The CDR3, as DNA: TGCGCCAGCAGCTTCGGACAGGATGGGGAGCAGTACTTC. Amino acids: CASSFGQDGEQYF.

CDR3 sequence reads: CASCGDYGYTF. The DNA of the CDR3 is TGTGCCAGCTGCGGAGACTATGGCTACACCTTC. The genes are TRBV28 and TRBJ1-2; D call uncertain. Trimming took off 8 bases at V and 3 bases at J, with 7 bases between the two ends. There are 11 residues in the CDR3. The V gene's germline CDR1 is MDHEN and CDR2 SYDVKM.

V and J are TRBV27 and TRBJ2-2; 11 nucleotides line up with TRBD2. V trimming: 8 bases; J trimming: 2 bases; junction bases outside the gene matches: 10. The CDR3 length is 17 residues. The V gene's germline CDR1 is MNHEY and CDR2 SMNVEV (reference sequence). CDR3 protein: CASGVTSGRINTGELFF. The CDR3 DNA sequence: TGTGCCAGCGGTGTTACTAGCGGGAGAATAAACACCGGGGAGCTGTTTTTT.

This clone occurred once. CDR3 sequence reads: CASSIDREGTGELFF. In nucleotides, the CDR3 is TGTGCCAGTAGTATAGACAGGGAAGGCACCGGGGAGCTGTTTTTT. J is TRBJ2-2 and V is TRBV19; maybe TRBD1 (5 bases). Germline V gene lookup returns CDR1 LNHDA and CDR2 SQIVND (reference sequence). This CDR3 has 15 amino acids. Trimming removed 0 bases at V and 4 bases at J, with 9 bases between.

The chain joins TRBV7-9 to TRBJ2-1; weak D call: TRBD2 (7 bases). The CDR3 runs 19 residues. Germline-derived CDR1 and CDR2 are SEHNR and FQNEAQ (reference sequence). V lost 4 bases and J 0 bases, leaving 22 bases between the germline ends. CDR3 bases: TGTGCCAGCAGCTCCTCCCCGCTGCGGGGGCCGAGCTCCTACAATGAGCAGTTCTTC. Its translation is CASSSSPLRGPSSYNEQFF.

The CDR3 protein is CASVFIGRTEAFF. Written as DNA, the CDR3 is TGTGCCAGCGTTTTTATAGGGAGAACTGAAGCTTTCTTT. The chain combines TRBV6-5 with TRBJ1-1; the D is unclear. CDR3 length: 13 amino acids. V lost 8 bases to trimming and J lost 5 bases, with 15 bases between them. Germline lookup yields CDR1 MNHEY and CDR2 SVGAGI.

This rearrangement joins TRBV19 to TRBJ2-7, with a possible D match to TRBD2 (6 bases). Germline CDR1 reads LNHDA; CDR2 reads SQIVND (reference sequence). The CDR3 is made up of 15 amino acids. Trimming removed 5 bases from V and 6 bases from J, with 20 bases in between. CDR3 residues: CASSDVVGGPGEQYF. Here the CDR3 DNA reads TGTGCCAGTAGTGACGTCGTCGGGGGACCGGGCGAGCAGTACTTC. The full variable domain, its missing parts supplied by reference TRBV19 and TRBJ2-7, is DGGITQSPKYLFRKEGQNVTLSCEQNLNHDAMYWYRQDPGQGLRLIYYSQIVNDFQKGDIAEGYSVSREKKESFPLTVTSAQKNPTAFYLCASSDVVGGPGEQYFGPGTRLTVT.

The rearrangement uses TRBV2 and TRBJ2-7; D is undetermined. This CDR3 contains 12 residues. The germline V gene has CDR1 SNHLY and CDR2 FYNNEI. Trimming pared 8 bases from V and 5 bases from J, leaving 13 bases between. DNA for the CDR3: TGTGCCAGCGCGTTGTGGGTTCACGAGCAGTACTTC. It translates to CASALWVHEQYF. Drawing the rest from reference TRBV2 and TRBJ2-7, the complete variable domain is EPEVTQTPSHQVTQMGQEVILRCVPISNHLYFYWYRQILGQKVEFLVSFYNNEISEKSEIFDDQFSVERPDGSNFTLKIRSTKLEDSAMYFCASALWVHEQYFGPGTRLTVT.

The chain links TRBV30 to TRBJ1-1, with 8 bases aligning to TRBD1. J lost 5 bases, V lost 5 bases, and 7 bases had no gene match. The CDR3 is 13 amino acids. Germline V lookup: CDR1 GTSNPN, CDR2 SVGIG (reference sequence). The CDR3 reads CAWAVDRATEAFF. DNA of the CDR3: TGTGCCTGGGCCGTGGACAGGGCAACTGAAGCTTTCTTT. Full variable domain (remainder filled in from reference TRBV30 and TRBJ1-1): SQTIHQWPATLVQPVGSPLSLECTVEGTSNPNLYWYRQAAGRGLQLLFYSVGIGQISSEVPQNLSASRPQDRQFILSSKKLLLSDSGFYLCAWAVDRATEAFFGQGTRLTVV.

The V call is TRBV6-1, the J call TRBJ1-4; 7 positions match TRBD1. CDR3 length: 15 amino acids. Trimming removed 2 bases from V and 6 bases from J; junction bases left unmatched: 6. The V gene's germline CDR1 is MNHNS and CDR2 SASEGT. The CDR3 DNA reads TGTGCCAGCAGTGAATTTAGGGGGCGAGATGAAAAACTGTTTTTT. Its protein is CASSEFRGRDEKLFF.

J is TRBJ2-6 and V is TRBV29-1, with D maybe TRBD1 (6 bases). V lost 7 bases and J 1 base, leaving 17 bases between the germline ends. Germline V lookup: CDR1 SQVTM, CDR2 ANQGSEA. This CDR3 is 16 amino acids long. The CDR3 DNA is TGCAGCGAGTCAGGGACAATCCTTTCTGGGGCCAACGTCCTGACTTTC. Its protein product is CSESGTILSGANVLTF.

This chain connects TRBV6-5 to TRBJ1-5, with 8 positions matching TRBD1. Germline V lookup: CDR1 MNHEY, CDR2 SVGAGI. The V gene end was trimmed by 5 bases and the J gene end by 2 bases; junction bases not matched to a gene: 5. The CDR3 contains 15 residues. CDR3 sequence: CASSPDRAGNQPQHF. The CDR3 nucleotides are TGTGCCAGCAGTCCGGACAGGGCGGGCAATCAGCCCCAGCATTTT.

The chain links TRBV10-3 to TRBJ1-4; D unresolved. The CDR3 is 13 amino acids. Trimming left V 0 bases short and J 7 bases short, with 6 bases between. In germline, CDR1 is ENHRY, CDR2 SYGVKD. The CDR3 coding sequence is TGTGCCATCAGTGAGTCGGGCTCTGAAAAACTGTTTTTT. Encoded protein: CAISESGSEKLFF.

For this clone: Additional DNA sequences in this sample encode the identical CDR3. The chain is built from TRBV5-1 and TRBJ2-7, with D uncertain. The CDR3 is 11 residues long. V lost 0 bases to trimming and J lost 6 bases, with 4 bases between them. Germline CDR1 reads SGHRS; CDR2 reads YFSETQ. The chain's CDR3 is CASSLEREQYF. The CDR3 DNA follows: TGCGCCAGCAGCTTGGAGCGCGAGCAGTACTTC.

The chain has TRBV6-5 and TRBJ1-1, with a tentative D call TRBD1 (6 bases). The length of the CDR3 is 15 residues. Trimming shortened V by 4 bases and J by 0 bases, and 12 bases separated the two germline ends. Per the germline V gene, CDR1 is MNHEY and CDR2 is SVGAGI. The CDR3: CASSWVTGVNTEAFF. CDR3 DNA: TGTGCCAGCAGTTGGGTGACAGGCGTGAACACTGAAGCTTTCTTT.

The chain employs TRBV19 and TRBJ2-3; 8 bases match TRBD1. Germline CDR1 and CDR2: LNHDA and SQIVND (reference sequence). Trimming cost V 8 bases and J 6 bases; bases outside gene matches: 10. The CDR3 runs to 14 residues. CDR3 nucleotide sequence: TGTGCCAGTTCATTGGACAGGGTATCGGATACGCAGTATTTT. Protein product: CASSLDRVSDTQYF.

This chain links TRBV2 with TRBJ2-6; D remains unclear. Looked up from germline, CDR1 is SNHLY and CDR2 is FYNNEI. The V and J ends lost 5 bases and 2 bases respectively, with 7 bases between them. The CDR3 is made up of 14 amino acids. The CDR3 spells CASSRSTGANVLTF. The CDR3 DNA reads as TGTGCCAGCAGTAGGAGTACTGGGGCCAACGTCCTGACTTTC.

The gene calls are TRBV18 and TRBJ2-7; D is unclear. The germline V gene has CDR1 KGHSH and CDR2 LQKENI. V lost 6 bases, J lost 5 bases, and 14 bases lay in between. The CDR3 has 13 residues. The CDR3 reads CASSPRKVNEQYF. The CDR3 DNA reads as TGTGCCAGCTCCCCCAGGAAGGTGAACGAGCAGTACTTC.

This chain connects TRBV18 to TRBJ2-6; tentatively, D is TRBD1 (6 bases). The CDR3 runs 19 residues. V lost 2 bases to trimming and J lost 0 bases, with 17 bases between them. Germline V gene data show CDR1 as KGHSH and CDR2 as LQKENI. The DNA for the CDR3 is TGTGCCAGCTCACCAGCATCAGGGGTACGTTTCTCTGGGGCCAACGTCCTGACTTTC. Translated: CASSPASGVRFSGANVLTF.

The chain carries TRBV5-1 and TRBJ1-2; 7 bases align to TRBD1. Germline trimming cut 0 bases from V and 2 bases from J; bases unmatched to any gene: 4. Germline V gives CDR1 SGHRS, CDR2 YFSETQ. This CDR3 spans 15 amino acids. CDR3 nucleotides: TGCGCCAGCAGCTTGGGCCCGGGACAGAACTATGGCTACACCTTC. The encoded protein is CASSLGPGQNYGYTF.

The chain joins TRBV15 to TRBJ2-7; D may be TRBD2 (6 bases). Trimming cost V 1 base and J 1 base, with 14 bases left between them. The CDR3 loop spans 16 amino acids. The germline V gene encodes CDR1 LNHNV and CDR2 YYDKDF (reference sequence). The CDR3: CATSRALAVGSYEQYF. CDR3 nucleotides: TGTGCCACCAGCAGAGCTTTAGCGGTGGGGTCCTACGAGCAGTACTTC.

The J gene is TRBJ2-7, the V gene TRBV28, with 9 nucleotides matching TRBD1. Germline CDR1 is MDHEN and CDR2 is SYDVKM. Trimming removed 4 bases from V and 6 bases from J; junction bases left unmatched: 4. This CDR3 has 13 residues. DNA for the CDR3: TGTGCCAGCAGTTCGACAGGGGGTCTCGAGCAGTACTTC. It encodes CASSSTGGLEQYF.

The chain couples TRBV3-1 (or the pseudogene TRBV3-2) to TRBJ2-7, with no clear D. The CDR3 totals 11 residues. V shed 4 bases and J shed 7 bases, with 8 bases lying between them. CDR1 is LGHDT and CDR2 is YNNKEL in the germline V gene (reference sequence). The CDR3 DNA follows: TGTGCCAGCAGCCGTAACTGGGAGCAGTACTTC. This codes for CASSRNWEQYF.

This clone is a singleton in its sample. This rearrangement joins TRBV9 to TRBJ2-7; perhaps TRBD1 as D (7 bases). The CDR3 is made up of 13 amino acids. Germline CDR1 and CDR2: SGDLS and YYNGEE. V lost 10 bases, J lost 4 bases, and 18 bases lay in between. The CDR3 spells CAYTGVEGYEQYF. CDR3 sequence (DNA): TGTGCCTACACAGGGGTGGAGGGTTACGAGCAGTACTTC.

In DNA form, the CDR3 reads TGTGCCACCAGTCGCGCCGGGACAAATAGCGAGCAGTACTTC. The encoded protein is CATSRAGTNSEQYF. The chain recombines TRBV24-1 with TRBJ2-7, with D perhaps matching TRBD1 (6 bases). This CDR3 comprises 14 residues. The germline CDR1 and CDR2 sequences are KGHDR and SFDVKD. V gave up 6 bases and J gave up 6 bases, with 17 bases separating them.

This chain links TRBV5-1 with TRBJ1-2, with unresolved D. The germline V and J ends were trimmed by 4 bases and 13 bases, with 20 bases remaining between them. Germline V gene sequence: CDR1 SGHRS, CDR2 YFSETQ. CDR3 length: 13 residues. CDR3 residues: CASSVTDLFQITF. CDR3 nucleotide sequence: TGCGCCAGCAGCGTTACTGACCTCTTTCAAATCACCTTC.